The entry below gives a single TCR beta chain sequence along with its context. In the source study's methods: Estimation of nucleated cell counts was performed using reference gene primer amplification. This table comes from immunoSEQ multiplex PCR, and its TCRdb copy is limited to in-frame clones, with some not included. V and J calls and clone size are given by that table; D and trimming were obtained from the DNA. The sample lists 80,000 to 95,000 clones; approximately 84% were seen once. Germline V gene lookup returns CDR1 LNHDA and CDR2 SQIVND (reference sequence). The CDR3 contains 13 residues. J lost 10 bases, V lost 5 bases, and 11 bases had no gene match. The data were taken from a study of blood T cell repertoires in COVID-19. At the level of the study: PBMCs, B-cell-depleted T cells, or T cells provided the cDNA or gDNA that made up the material.

Sequenced: peripheral blood. The J gene is TRBJ2-7, the V gene TRBV19; 7 bases map to TRBD1. This clonotype originated in an elderly man with active or convalescent COVID-19. CDR3: CASSGTRQGRQYF. The CDR3 nucleotides are TGTGCCAGTAGTGGTACGAGACAGGGTAGACAGTACTTC. The full variable domain, with the rest looked up from reference TRBV19 and TRBJ2-7, is DGGITQSPKYLFRKEGQNVTLSCEQNLNHDAMYWYRQDPGQGLRLIYYSQIVNDFQKGDIAEGYSVSREKKESFPLTVTSAQKNPTAFYLCASSGTRQGRQYFGPGTRLTVT.